Following are 21 T cell receptor beta chains from one sample sequenced in a study of beta chain features in type 1 diabetes. Expressed TCRB transcripts were sequenced, since all the RNA that had been isolated was reverse transcribed. The assay was immunoSEQ multiplex PCR, and TCRdb's table has in-frame clones only and misses some. The table includes 40,000 to 45,000 clones, around 50% detected once. Specimen: Tregs from blood. The source is a woman in her late teens or twenties in good health.

This chain joins TRBV28 and TRBJ1-2; 7 positions agree with TRBD1. The CDR3 runs 14 residues. Trimming took 2 bases from V and 5 from J; bases not matched to a gene: 5. Germline CDR1 and CDR2: MDHEN and SYDVKM. The CDR3 bases are TGTGCCAGCAGTTTACCGACAGGGTGGTATGGCTACACCTTC. Translation: CASSLPTGWYGYTF.

Here the CDR3 DNA reads TGTGCCAGCAGCCCCCAGACAGGGGGCGCCTCCACTGAAGCTTTCTTT. Translation gives CASSPQTGGASTEAFF. This chain uses TRBV7-9 with TRBJ1-1; TRBD1 agrees at 10 bases. The CDR3 covers 16 residues. CDR1 is SEHNR, CDR2 FQNEAQ, per germline (reference sequence). V dropped 5 bases and J dropped 4; count of bases not matched to a gene: 10.

The gene calls are TRBV30 and TRBJ1-5; 9 bases map to TRBD1. Germline V gives CDR1 GTSNPN, CDR2 SVGIG (reference sequence). The V gene end was trimmed by 1 base and the J gene end by 9 bases; junction bases not matched to a gene: 4. CDR3 size: 13 residues. CDR3 coding DNA: TGTGCCTGGAGTGACAGGGGACAGGGGCCCCAGCATTTT. Translating it yields CAWSDRGQGPQHF.

In this sample, this clone turned up a few times. The genes are TRBV7-8 and TRBJ2-7; 10 bases are a match to TRBD1. The V gene's germline CDR1 is SGHVS and CDR2 FQNEAQ. The CDR3 runs 14 residues. The J segment lost 3 bases and the V segment lost 5 bases, leaving 4 bases of the junction unmatched. CDR3 DNA: TGTGCCAGCAGCGCGGGACAGGGGTTCTACGAGCAGTACTTC. Residues: CASSAGQGFYEQYF.

The V and J genes are TRBV28 and TRBJ2-7; 10 bases match TRBD1. CDR1 and CDR2 (germline): MDHEN, SYDVKM. Germline trimming cut 4 bases from V and 6 bases from J; bases unmatched to any gene: 12. This CDR3 spans 16 amino acids. CDR3 in amino acids: CASSCQGTGEVCEQYF. The CDR3 DNA reads as TGTGCCAGCAGTTGTCAGGGGACAGGGGAAGTCTGCGAGCAGTACTTC. The whole variable domain, remainder taken from reference TRBV28 and TRBJ2-7, is DVKVTQSSRYLVKRTGEKVFLECVQDMDHENMFWYRQDPGLGLRLIYFSYDVKMKEKGDIPEGYSVSREKKERFSLILESASTNQTSMYLCASSCQGTGEVCEQYFGPGTRLTVT.

The V and J genes are TRBV28 and TRBJ1-3; 9 positions match TRBD1. This CDR3 has 14 residues. Losses at the gene ends were 4 bases for V and 3 bases for J; bases not matched to a gene: 1. Germline V CDR1 and CDR2: MDHEN, SYDVKM. CDR3 coding DNA: TGTGCCAGCAGTTCGGGACAGGGTGGAAACACCATATATTTT. The encoded protein is CASSSGQGGNTIYF.

V gene TRBV4-1 combines with J gene TRBJ2-1; 9 bases fit TRBD1. V shed 4 bases and J 7 bases; nucleotides not matched to a gene: 5. CDR1 is MGHRA, CDR2 YSYEKL, per germline. CDR3 length: 14 residues. DNA for the CDR3: TGCGCCAGCAGCCGTCCCGGGACAGGGAATGAGCAGTTCTTC. This gives the protein CASSRPGTGNEQFF.

This clone was counted between two and nine times. The V call is TRBV5-4, the J call TRBJ1-1; 9 nucleotides align to TRBD1. Germline V CDR1 and CDR2: SGHNT, YYREEE (reference sequence). There are 14 residues in the CDR3. J lost 5 bases, V lost 4 bases, and 6 bases had no gene match. The CDR3 nucleotides read TGTGCCAGCAGCGTACAGGGGGCGCCAACTGAAGCTTTCTTT. This codes for CASSVQGAPTEAFF.

The chain recombines TRBV2 with TRBJ1-5, with TRBD1 as a possible D gene (5 bases). Per germline, CDR1 SNHLY and CDR2 FYNNEI. With 5 bases removed from V and 0 bases from J, the gap between germline ends came to 11 bases. This CDR3 has 15 residues. The CDR3 loop reads CASSLSQASNQPQHF. The CDR3 DNA sequence: TGTGCCAGCAGTTTATCACAGGCTAGCAATCAGCCCCAGCATTTT.

V is TRBV29-1 and J is TRBJ2-3, with 7 bases identical to TRBD2. Germline CDR1 reads SQVTM; CDR2 reads ANQGSEA. The CDR3 consists of 15 residues. J was trimmed by 0 bases and V by 4 bases; bases with no gene match: 7. CDR3 residues: CSVGVGGGSTDTQYF. CDR3 DNA sequence: TGCAGCGTTGGTGTTGGGGGGGGGAGCACAGATACGCAGTATTTT.

CDR3 in DNA: TGTGCCAGTAGTATTCAACAGGGGTTCCATGGCTACACCTTC. Amino acid sequence: CASSIQQGFHGYTF. The chain carries TRBV19 and TRBJ1-2; 7 positions match TRBD1. With V trimmed by 3 bases and J by 6 bases, 7 bases remained unmatched. The germline V gene has CDR1 LNHDA and CDR2 SQIVND (reference sequence). The CDR3 has 14 amino acids.

This clone came up a few times. This chain connects TRBV29-1 to TRBJ2-7, with 8 bases identical to TRBD1. J lost 10 bases, V lost 0 bases, and 11 bases had no gene match. The germline V gene encodes CDR1 SQVTM and CDR2 ANQGSEA. This CDR3 is 14 amino acids long. The CDR3 DNA reads as TGCAGCGTTGAAGATCTTAAGCAGGGGGCGAAACAGTACTTC. Protein product: CSVEDLKQGAKQYF.

The chain joins TRBV6-6 to TRBJ1-3, with 9 bases aligning to TRBD1. CDR3 length equals 16 residues. The germline CDR1 and CDR2 sequences are MNHNY and SVGAGI (reference sequence). J gave up 4 bases and V 7 bases, and 11 bases lay outside the gene matches. The chain's CDR3 is CASNLRGQGEGNTIYF. CDR3 coding DNA: TGTGCCAGCAACCTTCGGGGACAGGGTGAAGGAAACACCATATATTTT.

This clone was detected only a few times. The chain is built from TRBV6-1 and TRBJ2-7, with 7 bases that match TRBD2. This CDR3 region has 17 residues. The germline V gene has CDR1 MNHNS and CDR2 SASEGT. Unmatched junction bases numbered 11, after V lost 0 bases and J lost 3 bases. The CDR3 nucleotides are TGTGCCAGCAGTGAAGCTGGGAGGGTCTCCTTTGACTACGAGCAGTACTTC. Translating gives CASSEAGRVSFDYEQYF.

V gene TRBV7-9 combines with J gene TRBJ2-1; 7 bases are shared with TRBD2. The germline V gene encodes CDR1 SEHNR and CDR2 FQNEAQ (reference sequence). Trimming at V came to 5 bases and at J to 0 bases, leaving 7 bases not matched to a gene. The CDR3 runs 16 residues. CDR3 sequence reads: CASSINGGSSYNEQFF. DNA of the CDR3: TGTGCCAGCAGCATAAACGGGGGGAGCTCCTACAATGAGCAGTTCTTC.

J is TRBJ2-3 and V is TRBV6-6; no clear D gene. The germline V and J ends were trimmed by 2 bases and 4 bases, with 13 bases remaining between them. The CDR3 length is 15 residues. Germline V lookup: CDR1 MNHNY, CDR2 SVGAGI (reference sequence). CDR3 sequence reads: CASSYEATSADTQYF. The CDR3 DNA reads TGTGCCAGCAGTTACGAGGCTACCTCGGCAGATACGCAGTATTTT.

V usage is TRBV15 and J usage is TRBJ2-3; no clear D gene. Germline V CDR1 and CDR2: LNHNV, YYDKDF (reference sequence). The CDR3 runs 16 residues. V was pared by 1 base and J by 4 bases, with 15 bases between. The CDR3 sequence: CATSRAGTISPDTQYF. In nucleotides, the CDR3 is TGTGCCACCAGCAGAGCAGGAACCATCAGTCCAGATACGCAGTATTTT. Full variable domain (rest looked up from reference TRBV15 and TRBJ2-3): DAMVIQNPRYQVTQFGKPVTLSCSQTLNHNVMYWYQQKSSQAPKLLFHYYDKDFNNEADTPDNFQSRRPNTSFCFLDIRSPGLGDTAMYLCATSRAGTISPDTQYFGPGTRLTVL.

This chain joins TRBV6-5 and TRBJ1-2; D remains ambiguous. Germline CDR1 reads MNHEY; CDR2 reads SVGAGI. The length of the CDR3 is 16 residues. The ends were cut back, 0 bases at V and 4 bases at J, with 15 bases in the middle. The CDR3: CASSYSFVPGSYGYTF. The CDR3 bases are TGTGCCAGCAGTTACTCATTCGTCCCGGGGTCCTATGGCTACACCTTC.

The chain carries TRBV30 and TRBJ1-5, with no clear D. The V end was cut by 2 bases, the J end by 7 bases, with 9 bases between. This CDR3 has 12 residues. Germline lookup yields CDR1 GTSNPN and CDR2 SVGIG (reference sequence). The CDR3 sequence: CAWSLVGQPQHF. CDR3 bases: TGTGCCTGGAGTCTCGTGGGCCAGCCCCAGCATTTT. The whole variable domain, remainder taken from reference TRBV30 and TRBJ1-5, is SQTIHQWPATLVQPVGSPLSLECTVEGTSNPNLYWYRQAAGRGLQLLFYSVGIGQISSEVPQNLSASRPQDRQFILSSKKLLLSDSGFYLCAWSLVGQPQHFGDGTRLSIL.

This clone turned up a few times. The chain joins TRBV30 to TRBJ2-2; no reliable D call. Germline V gene sequence: CDR1 GTSNPN, CDR2 SVGIG (reference sequence). The ends were cut back, 7 bases at V and 3 bases at J, with 15 bases in the middle. This CDR3 has 14 amino acids. The CDR3 DNA sequence: TGTGCCTTTCCACCCGGTTTGGACACCGGGGAGCTGTTTTTT. Translated, it gives CAFPPGLDTGELFF.

The V call is TRBV19, the J call TRBJ1-1; 10 bases align to TRBD1. V shed 7 bases and J 6 bases; nucleotides not matched to a gene: 14. CDR1 is LNHDA and CDR2 is SQIVND in the germline V gene (reference sequence). The CDR3 is 16 residues long. The DNA of the CDR3 is TGTGCCAGTAAGAAAGGGACAGGGGTCACCGGCGCTGAAGCTTTCTTT. Protein sequence: CASKKGTGVTGAEAFF.